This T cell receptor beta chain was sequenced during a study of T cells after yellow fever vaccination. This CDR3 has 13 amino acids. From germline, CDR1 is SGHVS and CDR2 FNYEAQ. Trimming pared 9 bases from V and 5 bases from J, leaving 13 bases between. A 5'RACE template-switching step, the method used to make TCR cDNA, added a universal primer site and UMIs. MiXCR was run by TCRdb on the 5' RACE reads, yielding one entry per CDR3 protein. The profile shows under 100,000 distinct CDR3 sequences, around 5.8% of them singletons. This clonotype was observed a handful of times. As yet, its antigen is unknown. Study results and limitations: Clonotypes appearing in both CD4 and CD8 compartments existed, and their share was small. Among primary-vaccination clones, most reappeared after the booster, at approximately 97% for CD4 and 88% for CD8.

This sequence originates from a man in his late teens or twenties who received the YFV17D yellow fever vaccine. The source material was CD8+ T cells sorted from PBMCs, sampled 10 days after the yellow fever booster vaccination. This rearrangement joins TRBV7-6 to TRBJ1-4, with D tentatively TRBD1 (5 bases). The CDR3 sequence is CASSSGRNEKLFF. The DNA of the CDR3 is TGTGCCAGTAGTTCGGGACGCAATGAAAAACTGTTTTTT.